This TCR beta chain appears in the sequencing data of a study of technical replicates of blood from a few donors. The assay was immunoSEQ multiplex PCR, and TCRdb's table has in-frame clones only and misses some. The top ten hold less than 0.3% of the sample, which has tens of thousands of clones, 93% seen once. The length of the CDR3 is 15 residues. Germline loops: CDR1 MNHEY, CDR2 SVGAGI. V lost 11 bases, J lost 0 bases, and 18 bases lay in between. The sequenced sample consisted of T cells isolated from PBMCs. The chain joins TRBV6-5 to TRBJ2-3, with D maybe TRBD2 (5 bases). The TCR was taken from a human donor in good health. The CDR3 is CAASHGVPSTDTQYF. Here the CDR3 DNA reads TGTGCCGCCAGCCACGGGGTACCTAGCACAGATACGCAGTATTTT.